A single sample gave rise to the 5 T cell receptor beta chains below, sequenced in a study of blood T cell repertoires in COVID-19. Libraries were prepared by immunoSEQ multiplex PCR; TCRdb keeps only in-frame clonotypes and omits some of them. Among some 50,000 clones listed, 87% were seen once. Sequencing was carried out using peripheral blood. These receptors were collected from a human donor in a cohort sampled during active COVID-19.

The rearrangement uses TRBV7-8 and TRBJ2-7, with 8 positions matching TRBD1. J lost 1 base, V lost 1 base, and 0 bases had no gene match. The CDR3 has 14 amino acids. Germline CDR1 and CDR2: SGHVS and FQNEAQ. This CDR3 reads CASSLGTGSYEQYF. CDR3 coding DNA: TGTGCCAGCAGCTTAGGGACAGGGTCCTACGAGCAGTACTTC.

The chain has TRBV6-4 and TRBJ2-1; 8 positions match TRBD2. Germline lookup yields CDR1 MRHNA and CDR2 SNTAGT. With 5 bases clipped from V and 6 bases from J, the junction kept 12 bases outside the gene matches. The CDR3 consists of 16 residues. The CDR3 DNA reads TGTGCCAGCAGTACGGGGGGGGGCGGAGGCCTCAATGAGCAGTTCTTC. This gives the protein CASSTGGGGGLNEQFF.

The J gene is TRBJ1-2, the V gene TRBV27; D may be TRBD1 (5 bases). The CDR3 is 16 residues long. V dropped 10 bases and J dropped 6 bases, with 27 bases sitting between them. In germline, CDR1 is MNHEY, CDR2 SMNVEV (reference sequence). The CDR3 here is CATKVGQGENWNGYTF. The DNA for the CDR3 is TGTGCCACAAAGGTGGGGCAGGGTGAGAATTGGAATGGCTACACCTTC.

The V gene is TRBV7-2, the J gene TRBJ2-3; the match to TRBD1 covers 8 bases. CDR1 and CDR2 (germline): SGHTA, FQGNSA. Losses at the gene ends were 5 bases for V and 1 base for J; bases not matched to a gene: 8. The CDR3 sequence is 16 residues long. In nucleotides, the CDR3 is TGTGCCAGCAGCACCCGGACAGGGAAAGGCACAGATACGCAGTATTTT. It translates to CASSTRTGKGTDTQYF.

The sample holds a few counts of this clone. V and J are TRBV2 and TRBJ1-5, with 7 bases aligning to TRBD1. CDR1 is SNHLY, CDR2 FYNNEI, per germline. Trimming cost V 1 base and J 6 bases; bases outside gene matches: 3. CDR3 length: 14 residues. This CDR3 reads CASSEGQGRQPQHF. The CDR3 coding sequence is TGTGCCAGCAGTGAAGGACAGGGACGTCAGCCCCAGCATTTT.